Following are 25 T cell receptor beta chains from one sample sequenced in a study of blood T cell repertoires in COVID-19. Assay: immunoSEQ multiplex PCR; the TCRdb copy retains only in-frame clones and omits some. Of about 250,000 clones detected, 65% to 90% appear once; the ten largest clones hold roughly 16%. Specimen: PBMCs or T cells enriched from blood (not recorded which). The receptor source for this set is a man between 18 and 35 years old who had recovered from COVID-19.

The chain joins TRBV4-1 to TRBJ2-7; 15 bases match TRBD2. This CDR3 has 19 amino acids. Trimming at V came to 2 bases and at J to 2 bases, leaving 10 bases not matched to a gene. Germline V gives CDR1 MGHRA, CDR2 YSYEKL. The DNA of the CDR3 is TGCGCCAGCAGCCAATCTCTCTACCGGACTAGCGGGGGGGCCTACGAGCAGTACTTC. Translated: CASSQSLYRTSGGAYEQYF.

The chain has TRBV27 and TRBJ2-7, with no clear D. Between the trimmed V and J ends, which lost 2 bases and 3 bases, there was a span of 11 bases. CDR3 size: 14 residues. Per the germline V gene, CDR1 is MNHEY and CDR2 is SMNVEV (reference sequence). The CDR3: CASSLAPLNYEQYF. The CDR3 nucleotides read TGTGCCAGCAGTTTAGCACCACTTAACTACGAGCAGTACTTC.

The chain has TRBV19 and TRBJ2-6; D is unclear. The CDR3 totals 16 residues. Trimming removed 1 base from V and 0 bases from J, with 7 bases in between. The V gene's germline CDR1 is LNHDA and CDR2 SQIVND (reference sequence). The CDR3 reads CASSIGRFSGANVLTF. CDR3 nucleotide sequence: TGTGCCAGTAGTATAGGCCGGTTCTCTGGGGCCAACGTCCTGACTTTC.

The CDR3 sequence: CASSLLGVIGTDTQYF. CDR3 DNA sequence: TGTGCCAGCAGCTTGCTCGGGGTGATCGGCACAGATACGCAGTATTTT. The V call is TRBV7-9, the J call TRBJ2-3; the D gene is possibly TRBD2 (5 bases). Trimming took off 3 bases at V and 1 base at J, with 14 bases between the two ends. The CDR3 sequence is 16 residues long. The germline V gene has CDR1 SEHNR and CDR2 FQNEAQ (reference sequence).

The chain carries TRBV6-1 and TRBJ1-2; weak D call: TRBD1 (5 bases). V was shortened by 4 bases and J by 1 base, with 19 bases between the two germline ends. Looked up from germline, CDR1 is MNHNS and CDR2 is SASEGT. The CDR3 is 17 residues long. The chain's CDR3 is CASSARQLKIVNYGYTF. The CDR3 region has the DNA TGTGCCAGCAGTGCCAGACAGCTTAAGATAGTTAACTATGGCTACACCTTC.

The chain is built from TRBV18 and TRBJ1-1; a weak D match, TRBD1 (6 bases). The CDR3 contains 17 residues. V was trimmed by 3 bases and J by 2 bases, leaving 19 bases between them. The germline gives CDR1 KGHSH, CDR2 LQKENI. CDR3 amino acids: CASSPFEGQILNTEAFF. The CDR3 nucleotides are TGTGCCAGCTCACCCTTTGAGGGACAAATTCTCAACACTGAAGCTTTCTTT.

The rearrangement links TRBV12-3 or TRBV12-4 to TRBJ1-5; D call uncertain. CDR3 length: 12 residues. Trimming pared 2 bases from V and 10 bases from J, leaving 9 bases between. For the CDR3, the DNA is TGTGCCAGCAGTTTATCCCCTCCCCCCCAGCATTTT. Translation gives CASSLSPPPQHF.

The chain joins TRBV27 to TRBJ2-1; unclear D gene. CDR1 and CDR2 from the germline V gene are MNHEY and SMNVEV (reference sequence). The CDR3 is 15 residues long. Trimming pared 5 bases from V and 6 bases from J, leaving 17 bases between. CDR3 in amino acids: CASSPLLVVANEQFF. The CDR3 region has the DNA TGTGCCAGCAGTCCGCTTCTAGTAGTTGCCAATGAGCAGTTCTTC.

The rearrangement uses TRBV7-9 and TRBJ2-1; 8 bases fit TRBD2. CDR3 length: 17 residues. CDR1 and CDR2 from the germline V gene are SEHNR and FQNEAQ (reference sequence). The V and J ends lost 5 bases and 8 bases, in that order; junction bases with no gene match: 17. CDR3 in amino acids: CASSPRLREGRKDEQFF. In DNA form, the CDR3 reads TGTGCCAGCAGCCCTCGACTTCGGGAGGGCCGGAAGGATGAGCAGTTCTTC.

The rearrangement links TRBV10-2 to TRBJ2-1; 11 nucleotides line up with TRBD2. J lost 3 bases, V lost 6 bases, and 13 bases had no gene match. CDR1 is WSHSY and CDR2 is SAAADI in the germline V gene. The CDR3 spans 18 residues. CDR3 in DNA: TGCGCCAGCAGGGGACTAGCGGAACAAACGCGGAACTACAATGAGCAGTTCTTC. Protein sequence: CASRGLAEQTRNYNEQFF.

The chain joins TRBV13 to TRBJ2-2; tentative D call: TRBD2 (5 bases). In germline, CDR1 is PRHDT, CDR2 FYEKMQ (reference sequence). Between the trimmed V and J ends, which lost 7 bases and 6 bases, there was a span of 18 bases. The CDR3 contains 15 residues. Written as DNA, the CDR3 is TGTGCCAGCACTCCCGGGGTCCGCGGGTCCGGGGAGCTGTTTTTT. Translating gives CASTPGVRGSGELFF. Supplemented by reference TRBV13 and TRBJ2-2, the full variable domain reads AAGVIQSPRHLIKEKRETATLKCYPIPRHDTVYWYQQGPGQDPQFLISFYEKMQSDKGSIPDRFSAQQFSDYHSELNMSSLELGDSALYFCASTPGVRGSGELFFGEGSRLTVL.

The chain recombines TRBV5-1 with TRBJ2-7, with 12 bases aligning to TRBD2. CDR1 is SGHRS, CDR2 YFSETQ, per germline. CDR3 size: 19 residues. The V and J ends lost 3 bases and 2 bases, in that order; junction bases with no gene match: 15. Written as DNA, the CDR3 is TGCGCCAGCAGCTCAGGGCAGACTAGCGGGAGTTACCTTACCTACGAGCAGTACTTC. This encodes CASSSGQTSGSYLTYEQYF.

Here the CDR3 reads CASSYSGGTEAFF. DNA of the CDR3: TGTGCCAGCAGTTACTCAGGGGGTACTGAAGCTTTCTTT. The chain combines TRBV27 with TRBJ1-1, with 7 bases matching TRBD1. The CDR3 extends over 13 amino acids. CDR1 and CDR2 from the germline V gene are MNHEY and SMNVEV (reference sequence). V lost 4 bases, J lost 5 bases, and 4 bases stayed unmatched.

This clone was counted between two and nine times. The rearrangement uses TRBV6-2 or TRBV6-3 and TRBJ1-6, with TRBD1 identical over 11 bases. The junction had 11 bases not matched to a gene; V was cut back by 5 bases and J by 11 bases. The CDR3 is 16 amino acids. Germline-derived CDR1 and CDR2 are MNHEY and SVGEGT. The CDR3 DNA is TGTGCCAGCAGTCACGGACAGGGGGCATCCAAAGCACCCCTCCACTTT. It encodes CASSHGQGASKAPLHF.

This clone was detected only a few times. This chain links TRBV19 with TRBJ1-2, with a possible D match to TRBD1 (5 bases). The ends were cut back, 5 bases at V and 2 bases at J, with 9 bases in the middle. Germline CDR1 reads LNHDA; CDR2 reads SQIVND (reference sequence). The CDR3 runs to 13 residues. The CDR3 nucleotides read TGTGCCAGTAGTGGGGGGGAAAACTATGGCTACACCTTC. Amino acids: CASSGGENYGYTF.

The CDR3 DNA follows: TGTGCCAGCAGTGAAACGGCGGCGTATAGCAATCAGCCCCAGCATTTT. Its protein is CASSETAAYSNQPQHF. This rearrangement joins TRBV6-1 to TRBJ1-5; D is uncertain. From germline, CDR1 is MNHNS and CDR2 SASEGT. CDR3 length equals 16 residues. Deletions cut 2 bases from V and 0 bases from J, with 11 bases between.

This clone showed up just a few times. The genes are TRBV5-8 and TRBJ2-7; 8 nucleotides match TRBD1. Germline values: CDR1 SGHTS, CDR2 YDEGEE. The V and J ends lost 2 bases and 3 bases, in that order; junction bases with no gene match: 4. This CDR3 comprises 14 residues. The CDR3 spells CASSLPGQVYEQYF. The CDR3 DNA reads TGTGCCAGCAGCTTACCGGGACAGGTCTACGAGCAGTACTTC.

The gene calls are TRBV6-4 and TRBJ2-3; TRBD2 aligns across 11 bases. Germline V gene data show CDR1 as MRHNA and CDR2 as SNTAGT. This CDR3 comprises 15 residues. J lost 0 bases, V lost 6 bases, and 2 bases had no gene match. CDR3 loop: CASSWTSGSTDTQYF. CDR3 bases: TGTGCCAGCAGCTGGACTAGCGGGAGCACAGATACGCAGTATTTT.

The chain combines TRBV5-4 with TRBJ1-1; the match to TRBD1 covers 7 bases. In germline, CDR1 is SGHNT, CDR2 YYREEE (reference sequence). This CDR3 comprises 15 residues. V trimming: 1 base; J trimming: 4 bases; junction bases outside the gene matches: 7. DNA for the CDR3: TGTGCCAGCAGCTTGCCAGGGGGGTTGAGCACTGAAGCTTTCTTT. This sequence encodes CASSLPGGLSTEAFF.

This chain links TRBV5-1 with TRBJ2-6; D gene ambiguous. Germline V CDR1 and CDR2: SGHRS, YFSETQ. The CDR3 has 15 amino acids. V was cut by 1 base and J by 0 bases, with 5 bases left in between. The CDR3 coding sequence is TGCGCCAGCAGCTTGACAAACTCTGGGGCCAACGTCCTGACTTTC. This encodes CASSLTNSGANVLTF. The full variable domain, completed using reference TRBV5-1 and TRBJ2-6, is KAGVTQTPRYLIKTRGQQVTLSCSPISGHRSVSWYQQTPGQGLQFLFEYFSETQRNKGNFPGRFSGRQFSNSRSEMNVSTLELGDSALYLCASSLTNSGANVLTFGAGSRLTVL.

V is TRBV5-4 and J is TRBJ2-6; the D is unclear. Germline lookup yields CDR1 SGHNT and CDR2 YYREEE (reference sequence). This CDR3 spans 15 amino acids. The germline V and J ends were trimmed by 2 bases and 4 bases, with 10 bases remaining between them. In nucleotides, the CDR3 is TGTGCCAGCAGCTTTTTGTCTTTCGGGGCCAACGTCCTGACTTTC. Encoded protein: CASSFLSFGANVLTF. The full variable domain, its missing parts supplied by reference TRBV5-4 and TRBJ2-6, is ETGVTQSPTHLIKTRGQQVTLRCSSQSGHNTVSWYQQALGQGPQFIFQYYREEENGRGNFPPRFSGLQFPNYSSELNVNALELDDSALYLCASSFLSFGANVLTFGAGSRLTVL.

CDR3 sequence reads: CASSAGTGAGELFF. CDR3 bases: TGTGCCAGCAGCGCCGGGACAGGGGCCGGGGAGCTGTTTTTT. The chain is built from TRBV7-2 and TRBJ2-2, with 10 bases aligning to TRBD1. V lost 5 bases, J lost 6 bases, and 3 bases stayed unmatched. The CDR3 is made up of 14 amino acids. Germline V gives CDR1 SGHTA, CDR2 FQGNSA.

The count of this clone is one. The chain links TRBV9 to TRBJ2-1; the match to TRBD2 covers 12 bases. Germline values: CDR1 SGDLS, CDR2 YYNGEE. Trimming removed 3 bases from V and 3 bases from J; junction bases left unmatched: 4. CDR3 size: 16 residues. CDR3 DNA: TGTGCCAGCAGCGGGACTAGCGGGAAAAACTACAATGAGCAGTTCTTC. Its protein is CASSGTSGKNYNEQFF.

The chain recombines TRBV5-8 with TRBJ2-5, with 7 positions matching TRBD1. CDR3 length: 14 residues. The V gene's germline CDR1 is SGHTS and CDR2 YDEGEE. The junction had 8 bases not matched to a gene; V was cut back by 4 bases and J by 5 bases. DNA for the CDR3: TGTGCCAGCAGCCAGGGACAGTTTGGTGAGACCCAGTACTTC. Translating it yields CASSQGQFGETQYF.

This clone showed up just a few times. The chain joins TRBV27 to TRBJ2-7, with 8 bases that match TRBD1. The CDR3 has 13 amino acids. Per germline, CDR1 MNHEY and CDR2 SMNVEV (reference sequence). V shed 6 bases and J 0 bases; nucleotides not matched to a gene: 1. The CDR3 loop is CASRGQDSYEQYF. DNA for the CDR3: TGTGCCAGCAGGGGACAGGACTCCTACGAGCAGTACTTC.